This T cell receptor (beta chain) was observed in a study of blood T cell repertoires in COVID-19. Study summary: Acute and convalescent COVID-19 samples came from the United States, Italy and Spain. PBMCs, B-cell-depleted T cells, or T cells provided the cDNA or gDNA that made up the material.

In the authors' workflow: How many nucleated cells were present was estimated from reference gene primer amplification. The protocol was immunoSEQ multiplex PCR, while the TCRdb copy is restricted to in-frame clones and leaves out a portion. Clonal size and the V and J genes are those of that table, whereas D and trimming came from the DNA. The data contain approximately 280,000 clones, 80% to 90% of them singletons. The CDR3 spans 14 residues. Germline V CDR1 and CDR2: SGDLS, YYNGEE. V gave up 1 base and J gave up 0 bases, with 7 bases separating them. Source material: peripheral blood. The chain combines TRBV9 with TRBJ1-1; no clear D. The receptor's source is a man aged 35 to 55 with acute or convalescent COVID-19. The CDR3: CASSVNTLNTEAFF. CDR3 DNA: TGTGCCAGCAGCGTAAACACCTTGAACACTGAAGCTTTCTTT.